These T cell receptor beta chains were read from a single sample in a study of control samples from healthy donors and cancer patients. Profiled with immunoSEQ multiplex PCR; TCRdb holds only in-frame clones, not every one. Of about 48,000 clones listed, 85% to 95% are singletons. Sequencing was performed on PBMCs. The origin of the receptors is a woman between 45 and 65 years old with head and neck cancer. Each CDR3 is given with its conserved first and last residue. A D gene is named only where the DNA matches it firmly. For some rows the clone size is stated as once, few or many, or as a class when expanded; others skip it.

j_gene,v_gene,abundance,d_gene,len,CDR3nt,CDR3aa
TRBJ1-1,TRBV6-5,-,TRBD1,14,TGTGCCAGCAGCCGGACAGGGATGGAAACTGAAGCTTTCTTT,CASSRTGMETEAFF
TRBJ2-5,TRBV5-1,once,TRBD2,13,TGCGCCAGCAGCTCTAGCGGGGAAGAGACCCAGTACTTC,CASSSSGEETQYF
TRBJ2-3,TRBV6-2/TRBV6-3,-,-,14,TGTGCCAGCAGTTCGAAACTGGGCACAGATACGCAGTATTTT,CASSSKLGTDTQYF
TRBJ2-6,TRBV5-6,-,-,14,TGTGCCAGCAGCCTGGTTTCTGGGGCCAACGTCCTGACTTTC,CASSLVSGANVLTF
TRBJ2-2,TRBV5-1,few,-,15,TGCGCCAGCAGCGCGAAGGCAGGGAACACCGGGGAGCTGTTTTTT,CASSAKAGNTGELFF
TRBJ1-1,TRBV19,-,-,12,TGTGCCAGTAGTATATTCTCGGGAGAAGCTTTCTTT,CASSIFSGEAFF
TRBJ2-2,TRBV7-9,-,-,14,TGTGCCAGCCTTGGACAGAGGAACACCGGGGAGCTGTTTTTT,CASLGQRNTGELFF
TRBJ2-1,TRBV7-8,-,TRBD2,14,TGTGCCAGCAGCTTGGGACTAGCAATGGATGAGCAGTTCTTC,CASSLGLAMDEQFF
TRBJ2-2,TRBV3-1/TRBV3-2,once,-,13,TGTGCCAGCAGCCGACTTAACACCGGGGAGCTGTTTTTT,CASSRLNTGELFF
TRBJ2-5,TRBV2,once,TRBD2,16,TGTGCCAGTGCTGGAGGCAGGGGCCGGGGGGGAGAGACCCAGTACTTC,CASAGGRGRGGETQYF
TRBJ2-1,TRBV6-4,-,-,14,TGTGCCAGCAGTGACCAGGGCCTGGGGAATGAGCAGTTCTTC,CASSDQGLGNEQFF
TRBJ2-2,TRBV27,-,-,14,TGTGCCAGCAGTTTCGGTTCCAACACCGGGGAGCTGTTTTTT,CASSFGSNTGELFF
TRBJ2-5,TRBV6-2/TRBV6-3,-,-,15,TGTGCCAGCAGTTACTCGCCGGCCTATAAAGAGACCCAGTACTTC,CASSYSPAYKETQYF
TRBJ2-7,TRBV7-9,-,-,13,TGTGCCAGCAGCTTTTTACAGGGCTACGAGCAGTACTTC,CASSFLQGYEQYF
TRBJ2-3,TRBV6-1,-,TRBD2,16,TGTGCCAGCAGTGAAGATGTGGGGGGGGGACTAGATACGCAGTATTTT,CASSEDVGGGLDTQYF
TRBJ2-1,TRBV5-6,-,TRBD1,16,TGTGCCAGCAGCTTAGCCGGGACAGGGGGCATGAATGAGCAGTTCTTC,CASSLAGTGGMNEQFF
TRBJ1-2,TRBV19,-,-,12,TGTGCCAGTAGCGGACAGTTCTATGGCTACACCTTC,CASSGQFYGYTF
TRBJ2-5,TRBV6-5,few,-,14,TGTGCCAGCCGGGACAAGAGCGTACAAGAGACCCAGTACTTC,CASRDKSVQETQYF
TRBJ1-2,TRBV18,-,TRBD1,16,TGTGCCAGCTCACCAGGGGGACAGGGCAGGCGCAGCGGCTACACCTTC,CASSPGGQGRRSGYTF
TRBJ2-1,TRBV27,-,-,13,TGTGCCACCAGTCCCACCAACGACAATGAGCAGTTCTTC,CATSPTNDNEQFF
TRBJ2-5,TRBV30,-,TRBD1,15,TGTGCCTGGAGACCGGGACAGGGGGCGAGGGAGACCCAGTACTTC,CAWRPGQGARETQYF
TRBJ2-1,TRBV5-1,-,TRBD2,17,TGCGCCAGCGGTAAGGTTGCGGCGGGAGTAAACTACAATGAGCAGTTCTTC,CASGKVAAGVNYNEQFF
TRBJ1-2,TRBV6-5,once,TRBD1,13,TGTGCCAGCAGCACCAGGGGGGACTATGGCTACACCTTC,CASSTRGDYGYTF
TRBJ2-7,TRBV7-8,-,TRBD1,16,TGTGCCAGCAGCTTAGCGGTAGGACAGGGTTCTTACGAGCAGTACTTC,CASSLAVGQGSYEQYF
TRBJ1-2,TRBV29-1,-,-,11,TGCAGCGTCGGACACTACTATGGCTACACCTTC,CSVGHYYGYTF
TRBJ1-1,TRBV6-5,-,-,14,TGTGCCAGCAGTTCCTACAGATCCAACACTGAAGCTTTCTTT,CASSSYRSNTEAFF
TRBJ2-7,TRBV6-6,-,-,11,TGTGCCAGCAGTATAGACTACGAGCAGTACTTC,CASSIDYEQYF
TRBJ1-5,TRBV6-6,-,-,12,TGTGCCAGCAGCCAGTACAATCAGCCCCAGCATTTT,CASSQYNQPQHF
TRBJ2-3,TRBV6-6,-,TRBD2,14,TGTGCCAGCCATACTAGCGGGGGGCTCGATACGCAGTATTTT,CASHTSGGLDTQYF
TRBJ1-4,TRBV2,-,-,14,TGTGCCAGCATTGTGACCAGGGATAATGAAGAACTGTTTTTT,CASIVTRDNEELFF
TRBJ1-1,TRBV6-5,-,-,16,TGTGCCAGCAGTTACAGCATAGGCCCTATGAACACTGAAGCTTTCTTT,CASSYSIGPMNTEAFF
TRBJ2-5,TRBV7-6,-,-,16,TGTGCCAGCAGCTCCTCCCGGACTGGAGCGCAAGAGACCCAGTACTTC,CASSSSRTGAQETQYF
TRBJ2-5,TRBV3-1/TRBV3-2,-,TRBD2,16,TGTGCCAGCAGCCAACGGACTAGCGGGGCGGGAGAGACCCAGTACTTC,CASSQRTSGAGETQYF
TRBJ2-5,TRBV30,-,-,15,TGTGCCTGGAGTGTACCCGGAGGGGCTTCAGAGACCCAGTACTTC,CAWSVPGGASETQYF
TRBJ2-6,TRBV4-1,-,-,21,TGCGCCAGCAGCCAAGAGGGGATGGAAAGGGGGGGTTACTCTGGGGCCAACGTCCTGACTTTC,CASSQEGMERGGYSGANVLTF
TRBJ1-2,TRBV19,-,TRBD1,15,TGTGCCAGTAGTAGTGGACAGGCTTCTAACTATGGCTACACCTTC,CASSSGQASNYGYTF
TRBJ1-2,TRBV6-5,-,-,12,TGTGCCAGCACGGAAGGGGCACGTGGCTACACCTTC,CASTEGARGYTF
TRBJ1-5,TRBV6-1,once,-,16,TGTGCCAGCAGTGAGGGGGGGTTAACTAGCAATCAGCCCCAGCATTTT,CASSEGGLTSNQPQHF
TRBJ2-2,TRBV7-9,-,TRBD2,17,TGTGCCAGCAGCTTCGGACTAGCCTGGGTCAACACCGGGGAGCTGTTTTTT,CASSFGLAWVNTGELFF
TRBJ2-4,TRBV10-2,-,-,13,TGCGCCAGCAGTGATAGTAGGGGTACCATTCAGTACTTC,CASSDSRGTIQYF
TRBJ2-6,TRBV18,-,-,16,TGTGCCAGCCCGGTTGGGCAGGGAACTGGGGCCAACGTCCTGACTTTC,CASPVGQGTGANVLTF
TRBJ1-1,TRBV27,-,TRBD1,14,TGTGCCAGCAGTGACAGGGGAGGGAACACTGAAGCTTTCTTT,CASSDRGGNTEAFF
TRBJ1-2,TRBV25-1,-,-,14,TGTGCCAGCAGTGCATGGGACGGAGACTATGGCTACACCTTC,CASSAWDGDYGYTF
TRBJ1-5,TRBV4-1,-,-,17,TGCGCCAGCAGCCCGTTCAGCTCTGGGACGGTCAATCAGCCCCAGCATTTT,CASSPFSSGTVNQPQHF
TRBJ1-1,TRBV6-2/TRBV6-3,-,TRBD1,15,TGTGCCAGCAGTTCGGGACAGATCATGAACACTGAAGCTTTCTTT,CASSSGQIMNTEAFF
TRBJ1-2,TRBV5-5,-,-,15,TGTGCCAGCAGCTCTCGACAGTCTACCTATTTTGGCTACACCTTC,CASSSRQSTYFGYTF
TRBJ2-1,TRBV6-5,-,-,13,TGTGCCAGCAGTTACTCAGGGTACAATGAGCAGTTCTTC,CASSYSGYNEQFF
TRBJ1-3,TRBV4-1,once,-,15,TGCGCCAGCAGCCTTTCACAGGCGTCTGGAAACACCATATATTTT,CASSLSQASGNTIYF
TRBJ1-2,TRBV18,-,TRBD1,15,TGTGCCAGCTCACCCTTGGACAGGGAAGGGCATGGCTACACCTTC,CASSPLDREGHGYTF
TRBJ1-2,TRBV29-1,-,TRBD1,12,TGCAGCGTGGGGACAGGGGACTATGGCTACACCTTC,CSVGTGDYGYTF
TRBJ2-3,TRBV10-3,once,-,14,TGTGCCATCAAAGGAGGCGGGGGCACAGATACGCAGTATTTT,CAIKGGGGTDTQYF